This TCR beta chain was identified during a study of spatial heterogeneity in lung cancer. About the research overall: Sequencing consistently turned up more beta-chain sequences than alpha-chain sequences.

Every cDNA TCR molecule received its own unique molecular identifier. TCRdb itself ran the 5' RACE reads through MiXCR, one entry per CDR3 protein. Among roughly 120,000 distinct CDR3 sequences listed, 10% to 15% were seen once. Time point denoted: blood at routine non-recurrence follow-up after resection. Unsorted whole RNA of tumor, nontumor lung or frozen PBMC was sequenced. The length of the CDR3 is 16 residues. V lost 7 bases and J lost 5; bases outside the gene matches: 13. Germline V gene data show CDR1 as MNHEY and CDR2 as SVGAGI. The sequencing used PBMCs, collected at follow-up. The sequence was collected from a male donor with early-stage non-small cell lung cancer. The chain joins TRBV6-5 to TRBJ2-5; TRBD2 aligns across 10 bases. The CDR3 is CASTRASGGSRETQYF. CDR3 DNA: TGTGCCAGCACCCGGGCTAGCGGGGGTAGTAGGGAGACCCAGTACTTC.